A selection of T cell receptor beta chains follows, all from one sample in a study of cytomegalovirus exposure and HLA in healthy donors. Repertoires were generated with immunoSEQ multiplex PCR, while TCRdb's copy carries only in-frame clones and drops some. In the table there are about 170,000 clones, over 75% of which are singletons. Sequencing was performed on PBMCs. The receptors come from a male donor in good health and CMV-seronegative. CDR3s include the opening cysteine and the closing phenylalanine or tryptophan. D genes are given only for firm matches. A row's size may be missing; if present it is once, few, many or a size class.

j_gene	d_gene	v_gene	abundance	CDR3aa	CDR3nt
TRBJ1-6	.	TRBV4-3	.	CASSLQGSNSPLHF	TGCGCCAGCAGCCTCCAGGGTTCGAATTCACCCCTCCACTTT
TRBJ1-5	.	TRBV19	.	CASSVSLEGNQPQHF	TGTGCCAGTAGTGTGAGTTTGGAGGGAAACCAGCCCCAGCATTTT
TRBJ1-6	.	TRBV6-5	.	CASSYSPRADSPLHF	TGTGCCAGCAGTTACTCGCCCCGAGCGGATTCACCCCTCCACTTT
TRBJ1-4	.	TRBV7-9	.	CASSLAQGNEKLFF	TGTGCCAGCAGCTTAGCTCAGGGGAATGAAAAACTGTTTTTT
TRBJ2-3	TRBD1	TRBV5-5	.	CASSFRTGDTDTQYF	TGTGCCAGCAGCTTCCGGACAGGGGACACAGATACGCAGTATTTT
TRBJ1-2	TRBD1	TRBV6-5	once	CASSYSIGTGYGYTF	TGTGCCAGCAGTTACTCGATTGGGACAGGGTATGGCTACACCTTC
TRBJ1-5	.	TRBV4-1	.	CASSQDPGLRAQHF	TGCGCCAGCAGCCAAGACCCGGGACTCCGGGCCCAGCATTTT
TRBJ2-7	TRBD1	TRBV5-4	few	CASSNRQGYEQYF	TGTGCCAGCAGCAATCGACAGGGCTACGAGCAGTACTTC
TRBJ1-1	.	TRBV11-2	.	CASSLAGREEAFF	TGTGCCAGCAGCTTAGCGGGGCGGGAAGAAGCTTTCTTT
TRBJ2-3	TRBD1	TRBV2	.	CASPWDSPNTQYF	TGTGCCAGCCCATGGGACAGTCCAAATACGCAGTATTTT
TRBJ1-2	.	TRBV7-9	.	CASNSNTYGYTF	TGTGCCAGCAACTCAAATACCTATGGCTACACCTTC
TRBJ1-1	.	TRBV2	few	CASINRVGNTEAFF	TGTGCCAGCATTAACAGGGTGGGAAACACTGAAGCTTTCTTT
TRBJ1-1	TRBD1	TRBV4-1	.	CASSQDPWRQGVSGNTEAFF	TGCGCCAGCAGCCAAGACCCTTGGAGACAGGGAGTAAGTGGGAACACTGAAGCTTTCTTT
TRBJ2-3	TRBD2	TRBV7-2	.	CATGGVTSSTDTQYF	TGTGCCACTGGGGGGGTGACGTCTAGCACAGATACGCAGTATTTT
TRBJ1-5	TRBD1	TRBV5-1	.	CASSRTGEGNQPQHF	TGCGCCAGCAGCAGGACAGGGGAAGGCAATCAGCCCCAGCATTTT
TRBJ1-5	TRBD1	TRBV18	once	CASSQLGQGASNQPQHF	TGTGCCAGCTCACAATTAGGACAGGGGGCTAGCAATCAGCCCCAGCATTTT
TRBJ2-1	.	TRBV14	.	CASSQEEWWNEQFF	TGTGCCAGCAGCCAAGAAGAGTGGTGGAATGAGCAGTTCTTC
TRBJ2-7	.	TRBV2	.	CAVGGTAYEQYF	TGTGCCGTAGGGGGTACCGCCTACGAGCAGTACTTC
TRBJ1-3	.	TRBV6-1	.	CASSSPGNTIYF	TGTGCCAGCAGTTCTCCGGGAAACACCATATATTTT
TRBJ1-4	.	TRBV7-6	.	CASSQRTRGVTNEKLFF	TGTGCCAGCAGCCAAAGGACGCGGGGGGTAACTAATGAAAAACTGTTTTTT
TRBJ2-3	TRBD2	TRBV18	.	CASSYSSGRTDTQYF	TGTGCCAGCTCATATTCTAGCGGACGCACAGATACGCAGTATTTT
TRBJ2-7	.	TRBV15	.	CATSSMADSYEQYF	TGTGCCACCAGCAGCATGGCGGACTCCTACGAGCAGTACTTC
TRBJ1-2	.	TRBV5-4	.	CASSFPGDYGYTF	TGTGCCAGCAGCTTCCCAGGGGACTATGGCTACACCTTC
TRBJ2-5	TRBD2	TRBV7-6	.	CASSAWGSGGVGETQYF	TGTGCCAGCAGCGCCTGGGGTAGCGGGGGGGTTGGAGAGACCCAGTACTTC
TRBJ1-2	.	TRBV5-6	.	CASSLARGPYTF	TGTGCCAGCAGCTTGGCCAGGGGACCCTACACCTTC
TRBJ1-6	.	TRBV10-3	.	CAIRGRDNSPLHF	TGTGCCATCAGGGGGAGAGATAATTCACCCCTCCACTTT
TRBJ1-2	.	TRBV2	.	CASSVQGFDYGYTF	TGTGCCAGCAGCGTACAGGGTTTCGACTATGGCTACACCTTC
TRBJ2-2	.	TRBV9	.	CATSTGTNTGELFF	TGTGCCACCTCGACCGGGACAAACACCGGGGAGCTGTTTTTT
TRBJ1-6	TRBD1	TRBV19	.	CASRQGGNSPLHF	TGTGCCAGTCGACAGGGCGGTAATTCACCCCTCCACTTT
TRBJ1-2	.	TRBV7-8	few	CASSATFLDGANYGYTF	TGTGCCAGCAGCGCTACCTTCCTCGACGGAGCTAACTATGGCTACACCTTC